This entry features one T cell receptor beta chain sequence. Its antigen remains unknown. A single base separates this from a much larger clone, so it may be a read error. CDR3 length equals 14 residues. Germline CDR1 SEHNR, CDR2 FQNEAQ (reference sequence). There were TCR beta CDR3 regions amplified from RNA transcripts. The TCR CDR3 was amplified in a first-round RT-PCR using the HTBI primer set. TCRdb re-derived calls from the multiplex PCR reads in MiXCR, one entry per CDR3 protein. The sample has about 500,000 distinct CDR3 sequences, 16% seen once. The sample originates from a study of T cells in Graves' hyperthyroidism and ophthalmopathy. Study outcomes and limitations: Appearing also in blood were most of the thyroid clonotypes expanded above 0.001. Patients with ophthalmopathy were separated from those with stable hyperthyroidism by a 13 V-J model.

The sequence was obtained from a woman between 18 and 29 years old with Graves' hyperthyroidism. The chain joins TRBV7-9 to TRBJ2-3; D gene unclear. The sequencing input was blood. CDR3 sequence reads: CTSSLAKSTDTQYF. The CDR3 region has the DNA TGTACCAGCAGCTTAGCAAAGTCCACAGATACGCAGTATTTT. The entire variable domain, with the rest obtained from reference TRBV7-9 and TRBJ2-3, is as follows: DTGVSQNPRHKITKRGQNVTFRCDPISEHNRLYWYRQTLGQGPEFLTYFQNEAQLEKSRLLSDRFSAERPKGSFSTLEIQRTEQGDSAMYLCTSSLAKSTDTQYFGPGTRLTVL.